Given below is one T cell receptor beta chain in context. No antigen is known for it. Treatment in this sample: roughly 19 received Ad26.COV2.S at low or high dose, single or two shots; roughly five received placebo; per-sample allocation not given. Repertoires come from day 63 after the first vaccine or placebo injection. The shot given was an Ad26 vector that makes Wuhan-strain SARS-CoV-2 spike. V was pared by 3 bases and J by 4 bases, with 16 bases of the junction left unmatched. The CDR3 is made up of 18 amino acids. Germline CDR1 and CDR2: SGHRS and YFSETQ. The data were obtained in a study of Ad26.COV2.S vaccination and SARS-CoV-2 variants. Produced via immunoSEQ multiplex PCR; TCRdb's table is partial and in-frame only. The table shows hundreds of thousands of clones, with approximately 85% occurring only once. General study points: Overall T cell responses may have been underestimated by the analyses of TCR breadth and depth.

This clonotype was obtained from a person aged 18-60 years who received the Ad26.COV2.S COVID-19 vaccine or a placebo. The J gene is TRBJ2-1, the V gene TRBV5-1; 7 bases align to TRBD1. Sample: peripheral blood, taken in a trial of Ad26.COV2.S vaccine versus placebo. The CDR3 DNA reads TGCGCCAGCAGCTGGCGCGTGATACACAGGGGCACATACAATGAGCAGTTCTTC. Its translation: CASSWRVIHRGTYNEQFF.